This T cell receptor beta chain was sequenced in a study of cytomegalovirus exposure and HLA in healthy donors. In the PCR, 60 Vbeta and 13 Jbeta primers were used. The repertoire was sequenced with immunoSEQ multiplex PCR; TCRdb's copy has only in-frame clones and lacks some. The repertoire holds around 92,000 clones, with over 70% as singletons. The CDR3 loop spans 15 amino acids. Germline V gives CDR1 MNHNS, CDR2 SASEGT. J lost 4 bases, V lost 6 bases, and 8 bases had no gene match. Source material: PBMCs. The receptor's source is a girl aged 2-9 years in good health and CMV-seropositive. This chain uses TRBV6-1 with TRBJ2-1, with TRBD1 matching over 8 bases. The CDR3 region is CASRGGRGPYNEQFF. Written as DNA, the CDR3 is TGTGCCAGCAGGGGGGGCAGGGGGCCTTACAATGAGCAGTTCTTC.